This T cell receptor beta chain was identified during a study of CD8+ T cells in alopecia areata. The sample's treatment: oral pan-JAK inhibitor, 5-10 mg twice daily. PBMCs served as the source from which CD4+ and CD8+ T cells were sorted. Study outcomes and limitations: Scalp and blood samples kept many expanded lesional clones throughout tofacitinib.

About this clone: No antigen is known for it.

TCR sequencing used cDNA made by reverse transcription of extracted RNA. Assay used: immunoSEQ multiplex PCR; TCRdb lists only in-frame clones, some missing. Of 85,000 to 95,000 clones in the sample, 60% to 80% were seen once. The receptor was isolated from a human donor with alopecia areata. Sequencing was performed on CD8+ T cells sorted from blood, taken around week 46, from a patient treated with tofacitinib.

The CDR3 DNA is TGTGCCAGCAGTCCCGAACGAAAGAACACCGGGGAGCTGTTTTTT. It yields the protein CASSPERKNTGELFF. This chain joins TRBV6-6 and TRBJ2-2; no definite D call. With 5 bases removed from V and 1 base from J, the gap between germline ends came to 11 bases. CDR3 size: 15 residues. Germline V gives CDR1 MNHNY, CDR2 SVGAGI (reference sequence).